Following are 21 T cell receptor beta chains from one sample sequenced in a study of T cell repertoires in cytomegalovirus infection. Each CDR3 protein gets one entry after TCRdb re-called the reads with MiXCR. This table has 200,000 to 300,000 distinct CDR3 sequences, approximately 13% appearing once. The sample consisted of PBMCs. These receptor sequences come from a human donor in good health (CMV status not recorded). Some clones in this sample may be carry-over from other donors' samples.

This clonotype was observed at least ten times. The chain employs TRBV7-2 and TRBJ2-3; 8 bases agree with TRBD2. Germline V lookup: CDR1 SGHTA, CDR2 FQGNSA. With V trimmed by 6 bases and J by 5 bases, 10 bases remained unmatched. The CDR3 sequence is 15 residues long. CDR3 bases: TGTGCCAGCAGTCGGGGGGGGAGGATTCGAGATACGCAGTATTTT. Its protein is CASSRGGRIRDTQYF.

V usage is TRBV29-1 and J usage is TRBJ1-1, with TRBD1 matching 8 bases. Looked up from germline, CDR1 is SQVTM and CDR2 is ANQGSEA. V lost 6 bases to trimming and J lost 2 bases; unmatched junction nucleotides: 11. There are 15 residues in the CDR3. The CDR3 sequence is CSVLGRGHLNTEAFF. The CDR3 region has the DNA TGCAGCGTGCTCGGCAGGGGGCATCTAAACACTGAAGCTTTCTTT.

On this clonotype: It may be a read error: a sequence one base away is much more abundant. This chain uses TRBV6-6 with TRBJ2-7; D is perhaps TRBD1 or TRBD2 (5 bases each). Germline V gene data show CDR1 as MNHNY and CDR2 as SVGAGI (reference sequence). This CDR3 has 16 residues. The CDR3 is CASSTPTGTLSYEQNF. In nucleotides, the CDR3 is TGTGCCAGCAGTACCCCTACCGGGACCCTCTCCTACGAGCAGAACTTC.

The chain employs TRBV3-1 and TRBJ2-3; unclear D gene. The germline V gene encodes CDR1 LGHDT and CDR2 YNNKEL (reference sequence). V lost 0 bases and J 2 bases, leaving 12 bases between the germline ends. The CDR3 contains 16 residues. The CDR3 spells CASSQDLRLPTDTQYF. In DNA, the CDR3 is TGTGCCAGCAGCCAAGATTTGAGACTTCCCACAGATACGCAGTATTTT.

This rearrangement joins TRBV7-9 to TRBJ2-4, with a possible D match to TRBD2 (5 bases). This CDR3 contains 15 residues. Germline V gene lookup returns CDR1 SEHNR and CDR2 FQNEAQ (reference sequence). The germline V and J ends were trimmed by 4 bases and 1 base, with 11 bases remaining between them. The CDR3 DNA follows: TGTGCCAGCAGCTCCTTAACGGGGGCCAAAAACATTCAGTACTTC. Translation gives CASSSLTGAKNIQYF. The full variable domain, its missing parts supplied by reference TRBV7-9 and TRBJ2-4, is DTGVSQNPRHKITKRGQNVTFRCDPISEHNRLYWYRQTLGQGPEFLTYFQNEAQLEKSRLLSDRFSAERPKGSFSTLEIQRTEQGDSAMYLCASSSLTGAKNIQYFGAGTRLSVL.

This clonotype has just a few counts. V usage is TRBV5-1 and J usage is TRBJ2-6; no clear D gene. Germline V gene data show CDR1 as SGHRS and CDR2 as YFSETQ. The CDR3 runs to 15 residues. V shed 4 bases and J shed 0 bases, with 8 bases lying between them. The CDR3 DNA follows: TGCGCCAGCAGCCCCGCCGTCTCTGGGGCCAACGTCCTGACTTTC. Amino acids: CASSPAVSGANVLTF.

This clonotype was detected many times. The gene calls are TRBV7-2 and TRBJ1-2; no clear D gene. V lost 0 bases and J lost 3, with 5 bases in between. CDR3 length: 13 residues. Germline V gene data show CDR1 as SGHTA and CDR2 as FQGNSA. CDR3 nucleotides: TGTGCCAGCAGCTTAGCACGGTACTATGGCTACACCTTC. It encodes CASSLARYYGYTF.

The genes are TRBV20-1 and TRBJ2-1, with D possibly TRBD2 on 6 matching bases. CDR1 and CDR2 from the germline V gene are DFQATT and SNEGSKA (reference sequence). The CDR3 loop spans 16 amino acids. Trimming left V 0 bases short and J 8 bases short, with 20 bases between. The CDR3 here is CSARDRGGKAIDEQFF. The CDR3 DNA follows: TGCAGTGCTAGAGATCGGGGCGGGAAGGCCATCGATGAGCAGTTCTTC.

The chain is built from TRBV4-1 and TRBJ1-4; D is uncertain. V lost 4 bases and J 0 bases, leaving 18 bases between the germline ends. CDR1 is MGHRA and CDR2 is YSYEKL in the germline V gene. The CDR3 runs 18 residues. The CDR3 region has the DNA TGCGCCAGCAGCCGGGATTCGTGGACTCCCGCAACTAATGAAAAACTGTTTTTT. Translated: CASSRDSWTPATNEKLFF.

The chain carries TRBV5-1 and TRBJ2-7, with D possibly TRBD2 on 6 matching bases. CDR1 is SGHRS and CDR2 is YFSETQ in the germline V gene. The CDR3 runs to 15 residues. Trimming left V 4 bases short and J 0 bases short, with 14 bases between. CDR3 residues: CASSADSGPSYEQYF. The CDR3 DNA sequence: TGCGCCAGCAGCGCAGATAGCGGTCCCTCCTACGAGCAGTACTTC.

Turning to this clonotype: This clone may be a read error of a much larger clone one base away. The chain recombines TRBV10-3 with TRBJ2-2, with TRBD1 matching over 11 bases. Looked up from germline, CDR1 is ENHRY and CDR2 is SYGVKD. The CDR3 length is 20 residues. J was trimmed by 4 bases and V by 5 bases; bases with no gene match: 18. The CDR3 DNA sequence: TGTGCCATCAGTCCTCGGCCGGGGACAGGGGGAATGCAAGGCACCGGGGAGCTGTTTTTT. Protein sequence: CAISPRPGTGGMQGTGELFF.

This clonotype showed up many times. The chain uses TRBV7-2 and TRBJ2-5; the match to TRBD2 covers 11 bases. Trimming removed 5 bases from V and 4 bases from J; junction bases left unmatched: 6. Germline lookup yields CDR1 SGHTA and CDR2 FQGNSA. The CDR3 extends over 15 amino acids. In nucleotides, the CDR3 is TGTGCCAGCAGCCTCGATAGCGGGAGGGGAGAGACCCAGTACTTC. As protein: CASSLDSGRGETQYF.

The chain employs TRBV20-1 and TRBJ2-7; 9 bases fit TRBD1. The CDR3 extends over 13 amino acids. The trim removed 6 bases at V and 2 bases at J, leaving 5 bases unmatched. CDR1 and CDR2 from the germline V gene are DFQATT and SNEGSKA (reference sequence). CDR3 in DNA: TGCAGTGCCGATCGGACAGGGGCCTACGAGCAGTACTTC. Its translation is CSADRTGAYEQYF.

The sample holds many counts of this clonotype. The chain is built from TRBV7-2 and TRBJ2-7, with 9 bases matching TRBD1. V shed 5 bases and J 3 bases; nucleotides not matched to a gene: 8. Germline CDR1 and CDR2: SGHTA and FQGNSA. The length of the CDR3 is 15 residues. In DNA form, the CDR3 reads TGTGCCAGCAGCCCCAGGACAGGGGCGAACTACGAGCAGTACTTC. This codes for CASSPRTGANYEQYF.

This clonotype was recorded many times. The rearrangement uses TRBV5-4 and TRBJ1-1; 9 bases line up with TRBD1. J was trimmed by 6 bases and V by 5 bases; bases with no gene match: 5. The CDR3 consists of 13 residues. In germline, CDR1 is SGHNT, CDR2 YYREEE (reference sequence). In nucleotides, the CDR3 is TGTGCCAGCAGACCGGACAGGGGACCTGAAGCTTTCTTT. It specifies CASRPDRGPEAFF.

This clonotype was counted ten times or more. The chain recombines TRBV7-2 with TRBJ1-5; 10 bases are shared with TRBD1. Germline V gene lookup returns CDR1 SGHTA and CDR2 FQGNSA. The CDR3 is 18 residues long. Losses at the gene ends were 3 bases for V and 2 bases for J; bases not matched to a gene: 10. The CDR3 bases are TGTGCCAGCAGCTTGGTGGGACAGGGGCTAGGGGGCAATCAGCCCCAGCATTTT. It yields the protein CASSLVGQGLGGNQPQHF.

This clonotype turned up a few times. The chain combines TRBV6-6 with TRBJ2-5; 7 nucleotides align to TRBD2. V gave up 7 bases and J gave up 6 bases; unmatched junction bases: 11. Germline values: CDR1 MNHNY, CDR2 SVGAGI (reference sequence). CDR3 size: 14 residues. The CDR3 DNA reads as TGTGCCAGCAATTTCGGGGGGATCGGGAAGACCCAGTACTTC. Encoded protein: CASNFGGIGKTQYF.

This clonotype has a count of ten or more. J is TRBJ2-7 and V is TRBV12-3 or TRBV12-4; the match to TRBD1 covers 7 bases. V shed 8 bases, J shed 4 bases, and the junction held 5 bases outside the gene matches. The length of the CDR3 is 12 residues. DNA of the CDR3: TGTGCCAGCTCGGGACAGTCTTACGAGCAGTACTTC. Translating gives CASSGQSYEQYF.

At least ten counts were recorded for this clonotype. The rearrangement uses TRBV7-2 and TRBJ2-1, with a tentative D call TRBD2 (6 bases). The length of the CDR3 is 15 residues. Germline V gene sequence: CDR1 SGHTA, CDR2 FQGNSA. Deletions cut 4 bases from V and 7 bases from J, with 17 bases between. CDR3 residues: CASSSRRTNFNEQFF. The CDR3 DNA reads TGTGCCAGCAGCTCAAGGCGGACTAATTTTAATGAGCAGTTCTTC.

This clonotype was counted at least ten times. CDR3 sequence (DNA): TGTGCCGTACGAGCCAGCAGTGGGCCTGAAGCTTTCTTT. It encodes CAVRASSGPEAFF. The J gene is TRBJ1-1, the V gene TRBV25-1; the D is unclear. Trimming stripped 11 bases from V and 6 bases from J, with 19 bases between. This CDR3 region has 13 residues. CDR1 MGHDK and CDR2 SYGVNS come from the germline V gene.

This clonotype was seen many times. The CDR3: CASSSRATTSGRAREQFF. CDR3 nucleotides: TGTGCCAGCAGCTCTAGGGCCACAACTAGCGGGAGGGCCCGTGAGCAGTTCTTC. V gene TRBV7-2 combines with J gene TRBJ2-1; 13 nucleotides agree with TRBD2. CDR1 is SGHTA, CDR2 FQGNSA, per germline. The CDR3 is 18 residues long. The junction had 15 bases not matched to a gene; V was cut back by 4 bases and J by 9 bases.